Listed below are T cell receptor beta chains from one sample, sequenced in a study of CD8 T cells in ankylosing spondylitis. TCRdb independently ran MiXCR on the 5' RACE reads; one entry per CDR3 protein. The repertoire holds 210,000 or so distinct CDR3 sequences, less than 9.5% seen once, with about 5% in the top ten. Sequenced: blood, either unsorted or a sorted T cell fraction (not recorded which). The receptor set was obtained from a female donor with ankylosing spondylitis or in good health (not recorded which). The CDR3 runs from the conserved cysteine through the conserved F or W. The D gene is left open where the match is weak. Size is stated for part of the rows, as once, few or many counts, or as a class when the clone is expanded.

v_call,d_call,j_call,clone_size,cdr3_nt,cdr3_aa
TRBV20-1,TRBD2,TRBJ2-1,few,TGCAGTGCTAGTACAGCGGGAGCCATACCCAATGAGCAGTTCTTC,CSASTAGAIPNEQFF
TRBV23-1,.,TRBJ2-5,.,TGCGCCAGCAGTCAGATCCCGGGACGGTACCAAGAGACCCAGTACTTC,CASSQIPGRYQETQYF
TRBV13,.,TRBJ2-2,.,TGTGCCAGCAGCTCAAGGGGCGCCGGGGAGCTGTTTTTT,CASSSRGAGELFF
TRBV6-1,.,TRBJ2-5,many,TGTGCCAGTCGGGAACCGGTTACGTACCAAGAGACCCAGTACTTC,CASREPVTYQETQYF
TRBV18,.,TRBJ1-5,many,TGTGCCAGCTCACCAATTTTGGGGAATCAGCCCCAGCATTTT,CASSPILGNQPQHF
TRBV7-2,.,TRBJ2-1,.,TGTGCCAGCAGCTTAGCACTAGCTGCCGGTGAGCAGTTCTTC,CASSLALAAGEQFF
TRBV2,.,TRBJ2-2,few,TGTGCCAGCACTCGGGAGTACACCGGGGAGCTGTTTTTT,CASTREYTGELFF
TRBV7-6,TRBD1,TRBJ1-1,.,TGTGCCAGCAGCAACCCCGGGACAGGGACGGGCACTGAAGCTTTCTTT,CASSNPGTGTGTEAFF
TRBV6-5,.,TRBJ1-2,many,TGTGCCAGCAGTTCCTCCAAGTTCTATGGCTACACCTTC,CASSSSKFYGYTF
TRBV24-1,.,TRBJ2-1,many,TGTGCCACCAGTGATTATGGGACCGCGAGCTCCTACAATGAGCAGTTCTTC,CATSDYGTASSYNEQFF
TRBV5-4,.,TRBJ2-5,few,TGTGCCAGCAGCTTGTCCCCCCAAGAGACCCAGTACTTC,CASSLSPQETQYF
TRBV20-1,TRBD2,TRBJ2-7,many,TGCAGTGCTGGCCCTAGCGGATACGAGCAGTACTTC,CSAGPSGYEQYF
TRBV7-2,.,TRBJ2-1,many,TGTGCCAGCAGCTCTCGGGCCTACAATGAGCAGTTCTTC,CASSSRAYNEQFF
TRBV7-6,TRBD2,TRBJ2-1,many,TGTGCCAGCAGCTTAACCGGGAGGGTGAATGAGCAGTTCTTC,CASSLTGRVNEQFF
TRBV6-2/TRBV6-3,.,TRBJ2-1,.,TGTACCAGCAGTTACTCGACTTGGGGGAGATTCTCCTACAATGAGCAGTTCTTC,CTSSYSTWGRFSYNEQFF
TRBV29-1,.,TRBJ2-2,many,TGCAGCGCCCGGGACGCCGGGGGGGAGCTGTTTTTT,CSARDAGGELFF
TRBV29-1,TRBD2,TRBJ2-3,many,TGCAGCGTTGAAGGCCCTCTAGCGGGAGCCCAAGATACGCAGTATTTT,CSVEGPLAGAQDTQYF
TRBV7-2,.,TRBJ2-3,.,TGTGCCAGCATGGCGAGCACAGATACGCAGTATTTT,CASMASTDTQYF
TRBV18,.,TRBJ2-4,many,TGTGCCAGCTCACCGGCGACTAGTTCGCTAAACATTCAGTACTTC,CASSPATSSLNIQYF
TRBV4-3,TRBD2,TRBJ2-2,many,TGCGCCAGCAGCCAAGAGCGGACTAGCGGTTCCGGGGAGCTGTTTTTT,CASSQERTSGSGELFF
TRBV4-3,.,TRBJ1-1,many,TGCGCCAGCAGCCAAGCTAGCTTCACTGAAGCTTTCTTT,CASSQASFTEAFF
TRBV20-1,TRBD2,TRBJ2-7,many,TGCAGTGCTACGAGCGGGAAGGGTGGCTACGAGCAGTACTTC,CSATSGKGGYEQYF
TRBV7-9,.,TRBJ1-2,.,TGTGCCAGCAGCCCCCAAGGGGGGAACTATGGCTACACCTTC,CASSPQGGNYGYTF
TRBV9,TRBD2,TRBJ2-1,.,TGTGCCAGCAGCGTGGTGCTAGCGGGAGTTGGTGAGCAGTTCTTC,CASSVVLAGVGEQFF
TRBV4-1,TRBD1,TRBJ2-7,many,TGCGCCAGCAGCCTGGGACAGTCCTACGAGCAGTACTTC,CASSLGQSYEQYF
TRBV9,.,TRBJ2-7,many,TGTGCCAGCAGCTCTGGGGCAGGGCGCAACGAGCAGTACTTC,CASSSGAGRNEQYF
TRBV11-2,.,TRBJ2-3,many,TGTGCCAGCAGCCCCCTCGCCGGCACAGATACGCAGTATTTT,CASSPLAGTDTQYF
TRBV11-2,TRBD2,TRBJ2-3,.,TGTGCCAGCAGCTTACGGGTGCTAGCGGGAGGGGGCACAGATACGCAGTATTTT,CASSLRVLAGGGTDTQYF
TRBV28,.,TRBJ2-7,many,TGTGCCAGCAGTTCTCGCTCCTACGAGCAGTACTTC,CASSSRSYEQYF
TRBV5-4,TRBD2,TRBJ2-7,many,TGTGCCAGCAGCCTAAGACTAGCGGGCAGCTACGAGCAGTACTTC,CASSLRLAGSYEQYF
TRBV6-5,.,TRBJ1-2,many,TGTGCCAGCAGTTCCCTGCAGAGGCATGGCTACACCTTC,CASSSLQRHGYTF